The text below deals with one TCR beta chain. Enrollees, roughly 18 to 90 years old, lived in fewer than 25 US areas. This specimen belongs to a study of blood T cell repertoires in COVID-19. Across the whole study: T cells, B-cell-depleted T cells, or PBMCs supplied cDNA or gDNA.

Trimming left V 5 bases short and J 2 bases short, with 12 bases between. Germline CDR1 is SGHAT and CDR2 is FQNNGV. The CDR3 has 14 residues. Data came from immunoSEQ multiplex PCR; TCRdb stores just in-frame clones and leaves some out. This sample has hundreds of thousands of clones, with around 92% found just once. The sequencing input was PBMCs or T cells enriched from blood (not recorded which). This receptor was taken from a woman in her fifties or sixties who had been exposed to COVID-19. This sequence joins TRBV11-2 and TRBJ1-2; D is unclear. CDR3 nucleotides: TGTGCCAGCAGCCCCGGTCCGGAGAACTATGGCTACACCTTC. Encoded protein: CASSPGPENYGYTF.